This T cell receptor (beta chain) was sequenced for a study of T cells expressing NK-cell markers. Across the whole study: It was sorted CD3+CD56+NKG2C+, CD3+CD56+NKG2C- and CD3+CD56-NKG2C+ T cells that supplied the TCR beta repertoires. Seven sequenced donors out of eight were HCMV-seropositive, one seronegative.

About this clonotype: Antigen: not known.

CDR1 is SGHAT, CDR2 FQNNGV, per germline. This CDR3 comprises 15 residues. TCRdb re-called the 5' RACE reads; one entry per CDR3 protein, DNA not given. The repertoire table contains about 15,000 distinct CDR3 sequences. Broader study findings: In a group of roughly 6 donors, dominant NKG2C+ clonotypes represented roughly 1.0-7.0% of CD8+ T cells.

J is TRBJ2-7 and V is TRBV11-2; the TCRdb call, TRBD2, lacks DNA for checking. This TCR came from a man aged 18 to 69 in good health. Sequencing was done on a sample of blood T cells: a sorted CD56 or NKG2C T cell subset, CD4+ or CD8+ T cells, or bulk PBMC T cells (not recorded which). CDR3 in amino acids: CASSLDMGPSYEQYF.